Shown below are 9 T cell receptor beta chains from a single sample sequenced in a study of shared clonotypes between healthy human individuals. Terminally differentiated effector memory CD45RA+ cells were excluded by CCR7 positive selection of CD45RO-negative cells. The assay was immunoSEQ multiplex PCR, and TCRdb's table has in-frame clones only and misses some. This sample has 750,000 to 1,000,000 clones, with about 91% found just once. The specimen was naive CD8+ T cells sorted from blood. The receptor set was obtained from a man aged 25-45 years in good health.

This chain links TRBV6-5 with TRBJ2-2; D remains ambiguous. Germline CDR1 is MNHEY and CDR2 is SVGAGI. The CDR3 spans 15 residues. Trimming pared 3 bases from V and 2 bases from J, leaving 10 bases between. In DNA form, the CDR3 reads TGTGCCAGCAGTTATGACATCGGAAACACCGGGGAGCTGTTTTTT. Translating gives CASSYDIGNTGELFF.

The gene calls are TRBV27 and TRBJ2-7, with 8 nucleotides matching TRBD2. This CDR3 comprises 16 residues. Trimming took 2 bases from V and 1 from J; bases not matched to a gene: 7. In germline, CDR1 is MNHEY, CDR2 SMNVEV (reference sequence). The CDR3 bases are TGTGCCAGCAGTTTACCCCCCGGGACTAGGTCCTACGAGCAGTACTTC. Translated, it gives CASSLPPGTRSYEQYF.

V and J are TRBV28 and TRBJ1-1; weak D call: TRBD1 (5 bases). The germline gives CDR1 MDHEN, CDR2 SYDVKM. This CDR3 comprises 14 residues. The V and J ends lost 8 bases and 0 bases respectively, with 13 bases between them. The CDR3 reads CASGKTVLNTEAFF. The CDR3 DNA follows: TGTGCCAGCGGAAAGACAGTCTTGAACACTGAAGCTTTCTTT.

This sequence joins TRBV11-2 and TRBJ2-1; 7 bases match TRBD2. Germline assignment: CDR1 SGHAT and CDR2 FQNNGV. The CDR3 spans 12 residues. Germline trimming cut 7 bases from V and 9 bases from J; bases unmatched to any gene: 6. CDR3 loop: CASNAERGEQFF. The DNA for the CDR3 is TGTGCCAGCAACGCCGAGCGGGGTGAGCAGTTCTTC.

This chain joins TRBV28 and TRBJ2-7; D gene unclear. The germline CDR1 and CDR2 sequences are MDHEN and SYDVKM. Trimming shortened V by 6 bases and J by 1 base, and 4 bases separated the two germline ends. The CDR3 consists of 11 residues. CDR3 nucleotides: TGTGCCAGCAGAAGATCCTACGAGCAGTACTTC. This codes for CASRRSYEQYF.

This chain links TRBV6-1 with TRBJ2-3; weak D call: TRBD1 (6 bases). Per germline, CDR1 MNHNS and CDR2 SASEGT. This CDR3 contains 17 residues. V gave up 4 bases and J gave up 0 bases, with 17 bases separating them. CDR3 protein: CASSALTGAPSTDTQYF. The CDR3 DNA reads TGTGCCAGCAGTGCGCTGACAGGCGCACCTAGCACAGATACGCAGTATTTT.

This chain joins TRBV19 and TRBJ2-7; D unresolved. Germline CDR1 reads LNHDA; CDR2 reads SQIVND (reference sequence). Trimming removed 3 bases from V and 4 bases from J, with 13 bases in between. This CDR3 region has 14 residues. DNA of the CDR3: TGTGCCAGTAGTATCGGTACGGTGGGTTACGAGCAGTACTTC. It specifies CASSIGTVGYEQYF.

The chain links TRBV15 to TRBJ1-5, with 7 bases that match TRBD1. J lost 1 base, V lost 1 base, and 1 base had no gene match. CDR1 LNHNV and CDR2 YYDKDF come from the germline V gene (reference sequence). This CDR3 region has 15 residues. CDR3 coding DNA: TGTGCCACCAGCAGAGCAGGGGGAAGCAATCAGCCCCAGCATTTT. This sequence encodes CATSRAGGSNQPQHF.

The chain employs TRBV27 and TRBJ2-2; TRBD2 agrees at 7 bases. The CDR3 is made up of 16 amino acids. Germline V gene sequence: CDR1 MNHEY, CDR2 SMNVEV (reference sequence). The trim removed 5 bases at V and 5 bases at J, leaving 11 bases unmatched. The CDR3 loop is CASSPTGTKGTGELFF. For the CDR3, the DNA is TGTGCCAGCAGTCCCACCGGGACTAAGGGTACCGGGGAGCTGTTTTTT.